These T cell receptor beta chains were read from a single sample in a study of beta chain features in type 1 diabetes. Method: immunoSEQ multiplex PCR; TCRdb's copy keeps in-frame clones and lacks some. The sample carries 150,000 to 200,000 clones, roughly 59% recorded once. The sample consisted of naive CD4+ T cells from blood. The receptors here all came from a man aged 25 to 40 with type 1 diabetes. The CDR3 runs from the conserved cysteine through the conserved F or W. A D gene is named only where the DNA matches it firmly. Part of the rows lack a size; the others show once, few, many or a class for expanded clones.

clone size | D gene | J gene | V gene | CDR3 protein | CDR3 DNA
NA | NA | TRBJ2-7 | TRBV15 | CATSRDRGRDEQYF | TGTGCCACCAGCAGAGATCGGGGTCGGGACGAGCAGTACTTC
NA | NA | TRBJ2-7 | TRBV30 | CAWSVSYEQYF | TGTGCCTGGAGTGTCTCCTACGAGCAGTACTTC
few | TRBD1 | TRBJ2-7 | TRBV4-3 | CASSQARTRGTYEQYF | TGCGCCAGCAGCCAAGCTCGTACCAGGGGGACCTACGAGCAGTACTTC
once | NA | TRBJ1-1 | TRBV30 | CAWSKETDNTEAFF | TGTGCCTGGAGTAAAGAGACAGACAACACTGAAGCTTTCTTT
NA | NA | TRBJ1-2 | TRBV11-2 | CASSLVSGGGYTF | TGTGCCAGCAGCTTAGTGTCCGGGGGTGGCTACACCTTC
once | NA | TRBJ2-5 | TRBV30 | CAYSRSTPQETQYF | TGTGCCTATTCGAGGTCTACTCCACAAGAGACCCAGTACTTC
NA | NA | TRBJ2-1 | TRBV28 | CASSELAHSYNEQFF | TGTGCCAGCAGTGAACTAGCCCACTCCTACAATGAGCAGTTCTTC
once | NA | TRBJ2-1 | TRBV5-1 | CASSLSGPVDEQFF | TGCGCCAGCAGCTTGTCAGGCCCGGTCGATGAGCAGTTCTTC
NA | TRBD1 | TRBJ2-5 | TRBV29-1 | CSVRGQERLGETQYF | TGCAGCGTCCGAGGACAGGAGCGCTTAGGAGAGACCCAGTACTTC
NA | TRBD1 | TRBJ2-1 | TRBV5-1 | CASSLRDRGFNEQFF | TGCGCCAGCAGCCTCCGGGACAGGGGGTTCAATGAGCAGTTCTTC
once | NA | TRBJ1-1 | TRBV29-1 | CSVVPGTHTEAFF | TGCAGCGTTGTTCCAGGGACGCACACTGAAGCTTTCTTT
few | NA | TRBJ2-5 | TRBV2 | CASSDGGRGETQYF | TGTGCCAGCAGTGACGGGGGGCGAGGAGAGACCCAGTACTTC
NA | NA | TRBJ2-3 | TRBV10-3 | CAISESKGAGDTQYF | TGTGCCATCAGTGAGTCGAAGGGCGCGGGAGATACGCAGTATTTT
NA | NA | TRBJ2-7 | TRBV25-1 | CASSDSITGRGHEQYF | TGTGCCAGCAGTGACTCAATTACAGGGAGGGGCCACGAGCAGTACTTC
NA | NA | TRBJ2-2 | TRBV7-9 | CASSPNTGELFF | TGTGCCAGCAGCCCGAACACCGGGGAGCTGTTTTTT
once | NA | TRBJ2-7 | TRBV7-9 | CASSLRLASEQYF | TGTGCCAGCAGCTTACGCCTAGCCAGCGAGCAGTACTTC
NA | NA | TRBJ2-5 | TRBV14 | CASSQAEGVKKTQYF | TGTGCCAGCAGCCAAGCGGAGGGGGTAAAAAAGACCCAGTACTTC
NA | NA | TRBJ2-7 | TRBV30 | CAWSLRDGRYEQYF | TGTGCCTGGAGCCTCCGGGACGGACGCTACGAGCAGTACTTC
NA | NA | TRBJ1-4 | TRBV9 | CASSVGPTPNEKLFF | TGTGCCAGCAGCGTGGGCCCGACCCCGAATGAAAAACTGTTTTTT
NA | NA | TRBJ1-6 | TRBV5-1 | CASSWGPFNSPLHF | TGCGCCAGCAGCTGGGGACCGTTTAATTCACCCCTCCACTTT
few | NA | TRBJ2-4 | TRBV5-6 | CASSPDGAKNIQYF | TGTGCCAGCAGCCCGGACGGGGCCAAAAACATTCAGTACTTC
NA | NA | TRBJ2-7 | TRBV29-1 | CSVSTGWGEQYF | TGCAGCGTATCGACAGGTTGGGGCGAGCAGTACTTC
once | NA | TRBJ1-1 | TRBV4-1 | CASSQDEGYTEAFF | TGCGCCAGCAGCCAAGATGAGGGGTACACTGAAGCTTTCTTT
NA | TRBD2 | TRBJ2-3 | TRBV4-1 | CASSQGLAGSDRTDTQYF | TGCGCCAGCAGCCAAGGGCTAGCGGGGAGCGATCGCACAGATACGCAGTATTTT
once | NA | TRBJ2-3 | TRBV10-2 | CASIPTETYTQYF | TGCGCCAGCATCCCGACAGAAACCTATACGCAGTATTTT
NA | NA | TRBJ1-1 | TRBV18 | CASSPPSTDTEAFF | TGTGCCAGCTCACCACCGAGCACGGACACTGAAGCTTTCTTT